One sample yielded the 29 T cell receptor beta chains listed below, sequenced in a study of shared clonotypes between healthy human individuals. TCRdb's table, derived via immunoSEQ multiplex PCR, lists solely in-frame clones and lacks some. Here the sample spans about 520,000 clones, about 96% being singletons. What was sequenced was naive CD4+ T cells sorted from blood. Described subset: CD45RA+ positively selected. The receptor source for this set is a woman aged 25 to 39 in good health.

The genes are TRBV28 and TRBJ2-7, with a weak D call TRBD1 (7 bases). Looked up from germline, CDR1 is MDHEN and CDR2 is SYDVKM. This CDR3 has 15 residues. V dropped 5 bases and J dropped 5 bases, with 19 bases sitting between them. The CDR3 here is CASSLRQGLLNEQYF. The CDR3 bases are TGTGCCAGCAGTCTAAGACAGGGACTTCTAAACGAGCAGTACTTC.

The genes are TRBV7-8 and TRBJ1-5, with 7 bases matching TRBD1. The V gene's germline CDR1 is SGHVS and CDR2 FQNEAQ. The CDR3 has 16 residues. V lost 5 bases to trimming and J lost 4 bases; unmatched junction nucleotides: 11. CDR3 nucleotide sequence: TGTGCCAGCAGCCGACGGATCCAGGGGGGGAATCAGCCCCAGCATTTT. Translated: CASSRRIQGGNQPQHF.

V usage is TRBV19 and J usage is TRBJ2-3, with D perhaps TRBD2 (5 bases). The V and J ends lost 8 bases and 2 bases respectively, with 11 bases between them. This CDR3 has 13 amino acids. CDR1 LNHDA and CDR2 SQIVND come from the germline V gene (reference sequence). In nucleotides, the CDR3 is TGTGCCAGTCGCGGGTATCCCACAGATACGCAGTATTTT. Translating gives CASRGYPTDTQYF.

The CDR3 bases are TGTGCCAGCAGACAACCCTTCCGGGGAACCTACGAGCAGTACTTC. Amino acid sequence: CASRQPFRGTYEQYF. The chain employs TRBV11-2 and TRBJ2-7, with D possibly being TRBD2 (5 bases). CDR3 size: 15 residues. V was trimmed by 6 bases and J by 2 bases, leaving 17 bases between them. Germline V CDR1 and CDR2: SGHAT, FQNNGV.

The gene calls are TRBV10-3 and TRBJ2-5; no firm D call. The V and J ends lost 0 bases and 5 bases respectively, with 16 bases between them. Germline-derived CDR1 and CDR2 are ENHRY and SYGVKD. The CDR3 has 16 amino acids. The CDR3 region is CAISESVKTLGETQYF. The CDR3 nucleotides read TGTGCCATCAGTGAGTCAGTAAAGACACTCGGGGAGACCCAGTACTTC.

In DNA form, the CDR3 reads TGTGCCAGCAGCAGCCGGAGGTCTAGCGGGAGGACCTACGAGCAGTACTTC. Translated, it gives CASSSRRSSGRTYEQYF. This chain uses TRBV5-8 with TRBJ2-7, with 11 bases aligning to TRBD2. Trimming removed 4 bases from V and 2 bases from J; junction bases left unmatched: 11. The CDR3 length is 17 residues. Germline values: CDR1 SGHTS, CDR2 YDEGEE.

This chain links TRBV11-2 with TRBJ2-3, with D tentatively TRBD2 (5 bases). The CDR3 contains 17 residues. Germline V lookup: CDR1 SGHAT, CDR2 FQNNGV. The ends were cut back, 5 bases at V and 2 bases at J, with 20 bases in the middle. In DNA, the CDR3 is TGTGCCAGCAGCAAGGCAATAGGATACGGGGTCACAGATACGCAGTATTTT. Amino acid sequence: CASSKAIGYGVTDTQYF.

The gene calls are TRBV6-6 and TRBJ1-5; 7 bases map to TRBD1. The CDR3 is 16 residues long. Per the germline V gene, CDR1 is MNHNY and CDR2 is SVGAGI (reference sequence). The ends lost 1 base at V and 6 bases at J; junction bases unmatched: 9. The CDR3 is CASSYFEGASVQPQHF. CDR3 coding DNA: TGTGCCAGCAGTTACTTTGAGGGGGCGAGTGTTCAGCCCCAGCATTTT.

The V and J genes are TRBV15 and TRBJ1-5, with D maybe TRBD1 (5 bases). The CDR3 sequence is 12 residues long. Germline V gives CDR1 LNHNV, CDR2 YYDKDF (reference sequence). Deletions cut 0 bases from V and 11 bases from J, with 8 bases between. The CDR3 loop is CATSRDGGAQHF. The CDR3 bases are TGTGCCACCAGCAGAGATGGAGGGGCCCAGCATTTT.

J is TRBJ2-1 and V is TRBV18; 9 positions agree with TRBD1. The CDR3 length is 16 residues. The ends lost 4 bases at V and 2 bases at J; junction bases unmatched: 6. CDR1 and CDR2 (germline): KGHSH, LQKENI. The CDR3 reads CASSLNRGQAYNEQFF. As DNA, the CDR3 is TGTGCCAGCTCACTTAACAGGGGGCAGGCCTACAATGAGCAGTTCTTC.

CDR3 sequence reads: CASSKAGTGYYNEQFF. The CDR3, as DNA: TGCGCCAGCAGCAAAGCCGGGACAGGGTACTACAATGAGCAGTTCTTC. The chain recombines TRBV5-1 with TRBJ2-1; 9 bases map to TRBD1. The CDR3 sequence is 16 residues long. Germline loops: CDR1 SGHRS, CDR2 YFSETQ. J gave up 3 bases and V 4 bases, and 8 bases lay outside the gene matches.

With regard to this clone: The same CDR3 is also encoded by other DNA sequences in this sample. This chain connects TRBV5-1 to TRBJ1-1, with D unclear. The V end was cut by 4 bases, the J end by 2 bases, with 12 bases between. This CDR3 comprises 14 residues. CDR1 and CDR2 from the germline V gene are SGHRS and YFSETQ. This CDR3 is CASSRGELNTEAFF. The DNA of the CDR3 is TGCGCCAGCAGCCGTGGAGAGCTAAACACTGAAGCTTTCTTT.

DNA for the CDR3: TGCGCCAGCAGTGAGACTTCAGGGGCTTCCTACAATGAGCAGTTCTTC. As protein: CASSETSGASYNEQFF. The J gene is TRBJ2-1, the V gene TRBV10-1, with D possibly matching TRBD1 (6 bases). V was pared by 2 bases and J by 1 base, with 12 bases between. The CDR3 loop spans 16 amino acids. CDR1 WNHNN and CDR2 SYGVQD come from the germline V gene (reference sequence).

The chain is built from TRBV6-6 and TRBJ2-4, with TRBD1 identical over 8 bases. The V segment lost 7 bases and the J segment 5 bases; nucleotides outside the gene matches: 7. This CDR3 region has 14 residues. Per the germline V gene, CDR1 is MNHNY and CDR2 is SVGAGI (reference sequence). The CDR3 coding sequence is TGTGCCAGCAATGCTCCAGGGGGCGAAAACATTCAGTACTTC. As protein: CASNAPGGENIQYF.

This clone was observed a single time. The chain is built from TRBV19 and TRBJ1-1; D gene ambiguous. The germline V gene encodes CDR1 LNHDA and CDR2 SQIVND (reference sequence). The ends were cut back, 7 bases at V and 1 base at J, with 10 bases in the middle. There are 13 residues in the CDR3. CDR3 amino acids: CASTHRANTEAFF. The CDR3 coding sequence is TGTGCCAGTACCCACCGGGCGAACACTGAAGCTTTCTTT.

The genes are TRBV5-4 and TRBJ1-3, with D possibly TRBD1 on 5 matching bases. This CDR3 has 15 residues. V shed 4 bases and J shed 0 bases, with 11 bases lying between them. Germline CDR1 and CDR2: SGHNT and YYREEE (reference sequence). The CDR3 loop reads CASSRDSSSGNTIYF. The CDR3 bases are TGTGCCAGCAGCCGTGACAGTTCCTCTGGAAACACCATATATTTT.

The chain carries TRBV5-1 and TRBJ2-1, with TRBD2 identical over 16 bases. With 4 bases clipped from V and 1 base from J, the junction kept 5 bases outside the gene matches. CDR3 length: 18 amino acids. CDR1 and CDR2 (germline): SGHRS, YFSETQ. The CDR3 here is CASSTGLAGGDSYNEQFF. CDR3 nucleotides: TGCGCCAGCAGCACGGGACTAGCGGGAGGGGATTCCTACAATGAGCAGTTCTTC. The variable domain in full, completed from reference TRBV5-1 and TRBJ2-1, reads KAGVTQTPRYLIKTRGQQVTLSCSPISGHRSVSWYQQTPGQGLQFLFEYFSETQRNKGNFPGRFSGRQFSNSRSEMNVSTLELGDSALYLCASSTGLAGGDSYNEQFFGPGTRLTVL.

To note about this clone: The junction differs from germline at one of its ends, possibly a read error. V is TRBV18 and J is TRBJ1-1; D remains unclear. This CDR3 spans 13 amino acids. The V gene's germline CDR1 is KGHSH and CDR2 LQKENI. CDR3 sequence (DNA): TGTGCCAGCTCACCTCAGGAGAACGCTGAAGCTTTCTTT. Its translation is CASSPQENAEAFF. The whole variable domain, filled in from reference TRBV18 and TRBJ1-1, reads NAGVMQNPRHLVRRRGQEARLRCSPMKGHSHVYWYRQLPEEGLKFMVYLQKENIIDESGMPKERFSAEFPKEGPSILRIQQVVRGDSAAYFCASSPQENAEAFFGQGTRLTVV.

This clone was seen only a few times. This sequence joins TRBV6-5 and TRBJ1-2; 9 bases are a match to TRBD1. The junction had 9 bases not matched to a gene; V was cut back by 8 bases and J by 8 bases. The CDR3 extends over 13 amino acids. CDR1 and CDR2 from the germline V gene are MNHEY and SVGAGI. The CDR3 bases are TGTGCCAGCCGAGAACAGGGGGCGCGAGGCTACACCTTC. It encodes CASREQGARGYTF.

J is TRBJ2-4 and V is TRBV28; tentative D call: TRBD1 (5 bases). CDR1 is MDHEN and CDR2 is SYDVKM in the germline V gene. This CDR3 has 16 amino acids. The V end lost 5 bases, the J end lost 0 bases, and 14 bases lay between the germline ends. The CDR3 sequence is CASSRVGPVAKNIQYF. The CDR3 nucleotides are TGTGCCAGCAGTCGGGTGGGGCCGGTAGCCAAAAACATTCAGTACTTC.

V usage is TRBV6-5 and J usage is TRBJ1-5; 7 bases fit TRBD1. The CDR3 runs 15 residues. V lost 6 bases to trimming and J lost 1 base; unmatched junction nucleotides: 6. Germline V lookup: CDR1 MNHEY, CDR2 SVGAGI. This CDR3 is CASREDRSSNQPQHF. The CDR3 nucleotides are TGTGCCAGCAGAGAGGACAGGTCGAGCAATCAGCCCCAGCATTTT.

V gene TRBV28 combines with J gene TRBJ2-7; D perhaps matches TRBD1 (6 bases). The V end lost 8 bases, the J end lost 2 bases, and 19 bases lay between the germline ends. Germline V lookup: CDR1 MDHEN, CDR2 SYDVKM. This CDR3 has 15 amino acids. The CDR3, as DNA: TGTGCCAGCCAGTCTCACGACAGGCCCCCCTACGAGCAGTACTTC. It is translated as CASQSHDRPPYEQYF. Full variable domain (missing parts from reference TRBV28 and TRBJ2-7): DVKVTQSSRYLVKRTGEKVFLECVQDMDHENMFWYRQDPGLGLRLIYFSYDVKMKEKGDIPEGYSVSREKKERFSLILESASTNQTSMYLCASQSHDRPPYEQYFGPGTRLTVT.

The rearrangement uses TRBV28 and TRBJ2-7; the match to TRBD2 covers 9 bases. Germline V gene data show CDR1 as MDHEN and CDR2 as SYDVKM. The CDR3 is 13 amino acids. V trimming: 8 bases; J trimming: 4 bases; junction bases outside the gene matches: 6. Here the CDR3 reads CASVAGVPYEQYF. CDR3 DNA: TGTGCCAGCGTAGCGGGAGTACCTTACGAGCAGTACTTC. The full variable domain, its missing parts supplied by reference TRBV28 and TRBJ2-7, is DVKVTQSSRYLVKRTGEKVFLECVQDMDHENMFWYRQDPGLGLRLIYFSYDVKMKEKGDIPEGYSVSREKKERFSLILESASTNQTSMYLCASVAGVPYEQYFGPGTRLTVT.

J is TRBJ2-5 and V is TRBV5-6, with 8 bases that match TRBD1. The length of the CDR3 is 14 residues. Germline V gives CDR1 SGHDT, CDR2 YYEEEE. Trimming removed 0 bases from V and 5 bases from J; junction bases left unmatched: 3. The CDR3 protein is CASSLGQGRETQYF. The CDR3 region has the DNA TGTGCCAGCAGCTTGGGACAGGGGCGGGAGACCCAGTACTTC.

The rearrangement joins TRBV27 to TRBJ2-5; TRBD2 matches at 11 bases. The end of the DNA aligns better with TRBJ2-7, so the J call may be wrong. The CDR3 spans 15 residues. The germline CDR1 and CDR2 sequences are MNHEY and SMNVEV (reference sequence). In nucleotides, the CDR3 is TGTGCCAGCAGAAACTCCGGGACTAGCGGATACGAGCAGTACTTC. This codes for CASRNSGTSGYEQYF.

The gene calls are TRBV2 and TRBJ2-7, with 11 bases fitting TRBD2. Germline assignment: CDR1 SNHLY and CDR2 FYNNEI. The CDR3 is 16 residues long. Trimming at V came to 4 bases and at J to 3 bases, leaving 8 bases not matched to a gene. CDR3 DNA: TGTGCCAGCAGTGGAAGACTAGCGGGAAAGTTCTACGAGCAGTACTTC. Its translation: CASSGRLAGKFYEQYF.

V and J are TRBV28 and TRBJ1-1; weak D call: TRBD1 (5 bases). The germline V and J ends were trimmed by 6 bases and 3 bases, with 17 bases remaining between them. Germline V gene sequence: CDR1 MDHEN, CDR2 SYDVKM. There are 15 residues in the CDR3. CDR3: CASSSWNLGDTEAFF. The CDR3 DNA sequence: TGTGCCAGCAGCTCTTGGAACCTGGGGGACACTGAAGCTTTCTTT. The whole variable domain, remainder taken from reference TRBV28 and TRBJ1-1, is DVKVTQSSRYLVKRTGEKVFLECVQDMDHENMFWYRQDPGLGLRLIYFSYDVKMKEKGDIPEGYSVSREKKERFSLILESASTNQTSMYLCASSSWNLGDTEAFFGQGTRLTVV.

The V gene is TRBV4-1, the J gene TRBJ2-3; TRBD1 might be the D (7 bases). Germline V gene data show CDR1 as MGHRA and CDR2 as YSYEKL. The CDR3 sequence is 18 residues long. Trimming stripped 0 bases from V and 1 base from J, with 17 bases between. CDR3 amino acids: CASSQERDSQGGTDTQYF. In DNA form, the CDR3 reads TGCGCCAGCAGCCAAGAGAGGGACTCCCAGGGGGGCACAGATACGCAGTATTTT.

The genes are TRBV6-1 and TRBJ2-1, with 7 bases identical to TRBD2. Trimming cost V 4 bases and J 4 bases; bases outside gene matches: 10. The CDR3 runs to 16 residues. CDR1 and CDR2 (germline): MNHNS, SASEGT. CDR3 coding DNA: TGTGCCAGCAGTGGGTCGAGACTAGCCCGGTACAATGAGCAGTTCTTC. Amino acid sequence: CASSGSRLARYNEQFF.